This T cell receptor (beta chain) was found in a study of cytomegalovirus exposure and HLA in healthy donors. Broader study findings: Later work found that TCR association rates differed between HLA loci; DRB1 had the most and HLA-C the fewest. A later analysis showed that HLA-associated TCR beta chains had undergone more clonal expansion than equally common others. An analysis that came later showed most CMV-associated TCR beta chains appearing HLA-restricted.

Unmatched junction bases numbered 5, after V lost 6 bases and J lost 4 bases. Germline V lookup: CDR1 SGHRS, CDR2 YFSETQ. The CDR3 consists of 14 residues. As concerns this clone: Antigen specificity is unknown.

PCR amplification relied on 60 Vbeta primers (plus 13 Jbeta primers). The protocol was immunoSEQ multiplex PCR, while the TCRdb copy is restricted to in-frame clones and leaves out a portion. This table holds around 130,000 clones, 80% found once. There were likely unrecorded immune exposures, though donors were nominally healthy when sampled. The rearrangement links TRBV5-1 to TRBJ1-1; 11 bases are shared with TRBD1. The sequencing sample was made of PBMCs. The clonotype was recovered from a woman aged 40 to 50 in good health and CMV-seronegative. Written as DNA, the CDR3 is TGCGCCAGCACCCTGGGACAGGGGGTCACTGAAGCTTTCTTT. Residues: CASTLGQGVTEAFF.